One and the same sample provided the 24 T cell receptor beta chains below, sequenced in a study of T cell responses to AZD1222 COVID-19 vaccine. Repertoires were generated with immunoSEQ multiplex PCR, while TCRdb's copy carries only in-frame clones and drops some. This sample has about 150,000 clones, with 86% found just once. Material: peripheral blood, obtained on day 0 of MenACWY control vaccination. The source is an adult in good health.

V and J are TRBV5-1 and TRBJ1-1; D is unresolved. CDR1 is SGHRS, CDR2 YFSETQ, per germline. Between the trimmed V and J ends, which lost 0 bases and 7 bases, there was a span of 19 bases. This CDR3 is built from 16 residues. CDR3 bases: TGCGCCAGCAGCTTGGTGTCAGTGGATATGAGAGATGAAGCTTTCTTT. Translated: CASSLVSVDMRDEAFF.

The chain joins TRBV18 to TRBJ1-1, with 8 bases aligning to TRBD1. This CDR3 has 15 amino acids. Germline V CDR1 and CDR2: KGHSH, LQKENI. The V gene end was trimmed by 2 bases and the J gene end by 2 bases; junction bases not matched to a gene: 4. Here the CDR3 reads CASSPRQGINTEAFF. The CDR3 DNA reads TGTGCCAGCTCACCAAGACAGGGGATAAACACTGAAGCTTTCTTT.

This clone was counted between two and nine times. The rearrangement uses TRBV27 and TRBJ1-1, with D tentatively TRBD1 (5 bases). Trimming pared 5 bases from V and 5 bases from J, leaving 18 bases between. This CDR3 has 15 residues. CDR1 is MNHEY and CDR2 is SMNVEV in the germline V gene (reference sequence). This chain's CDR3 is CASSGIEQGWTEAFF. The CDR3 DNA reads TGTGCCAGCAGTGGAATAGAGCAGGGTTGGACTGAAGCTTTCTTT.

The CDR3 region is CASSYQGASDTQYF. The CDR3 DNA is TGTGCCAGCAGTTACCAGGGGGCATCGGATACGCAGTATTTT. The chain combines TRBV6-6 with TRBJ2-3; TRBD1 matches at 8 bases. V lost 2 bases to trimming and J lost 6 bases; unmatched junction nucleotides: 4. Germline V lookup: CDR1 MNHNY, CDR2 SVGAGI (reference sequence). This CDR3 spans 14 amino acids.

The chain uses TRBV28 and TRBJ1-1; D not certain. V was cut by 6 bases and J by 3 bases, with 14 bases left in between. The CDR3 length is 14 residues. Germline CDR1 is MDHEN and CDR2 is SYDVKM. CDR3 in DNA: TGTGCCAGCAGACCTAGGCCGGGGTACACTGAAGCTTTCTTT. Protein sequence: CASRPRPGYTEAFF.

V gene TRBV5-1 combines with J gene TRBJ1-5; D is uncertain. V gave up 0 bases and J gave up 0 bases, with 7 bases separating them. The CDR3 covers 15 residues. Germline lookup yields CDR1 SGHRS and CDR2 YFSETQ. The CDR3 DNA sequence: TGCGCCAGCAGCTTGGACAGCTATAGCAATCAGCCCCAGCATTTT. Amino acid sequence: CASSLDSYSNQPQHF.

The chain recombines TRBV28 with TRBJ1-4; D is uncertain. Germline CDR1 is MDHEN and CDR2 is SYDVKM. With 3 bases removed from V and 5 bases from J, the gap between germline ends came to 10 bases. CDR3 length: 14 residues. The CDR3: CASSFDGSNEKLFF. DNA of the CDR3: TGTGCCAGCAGTTTCGACGGAAGCAATGAAAAACTGTTTTTT.

This chain joins TRBV7-2 and TRBJ1-2, with a tentative D call TRBD1 (6 bases). Germline V gives CDR1 SGHTA, CDR2 FQGNSA. The CDR3 is 11 residues long. The ends were cut back, 8 bases at V and 4 bases at J, with 8 bases in the middle. The CDR3 loop reads CASGGLYGYTF. The CDR3 DNA reads TGTGCCAGCGGGGGCCTCTATGGCTACACCTTC.

A word on this clone: The same CDR3 can be traced to other DNA sequences in this sample. The chain has TRBV28 and TRBJ1-2; D call uncertain. Germline CDR1 is MDHEN and CDR2 is SYDVKM. This CDR3 contains 15 residues. Trimming removed 5 bases at V and 4 bases at J, with 17 bases between. The DNA for the CDR3 is TGTGCCAGCAGTCGGGTGGGAGGGAAAAGCTATGGCTACACCTTC. Protein sequence: CASSRVGGKSYGYTF.

This clone appeared a single time. The V and J genes are TRBV18 and TRBJ2-7; D is unclear. Germline loops: CDR1 KGHSH, CDR2 LQKENI. This CDR3 comprises 14 residues. Trimming took off 2 bases at V and 1 base at J, with 9 bases between the two ends. CDR3 amino acids: CASSPGLVSYEQYV. The CDR3 nucleotides read TGTGCCAGCTCACCAGGTCTGGTATCCTACGAGCAGTACGTC.

The chain combines TRBV7-9 with TRBJ2-7; possible D gene TRBD2, 6 bases. Germline CDR1 and CDR2: SEHNR and FQNEAQ (reference sequence). This CDR3 comprises 14 residues. V dropped 4 bases and J dropped 2 bases, with 12 bases sitting between them. The CDR3 spells CASSSGLIPYEQYF. The CDR3 DNA sequence: TGTGCCAGCAGCTCGGGACTGATCCCCTACGAGCAGTACTTC. Filled out from reference TRBV7-9 and TRBJ2-7, the complete variable domain reads DTGVSQNPRHKITKRGQNVTFRCDPISEHNRLYWYRQTLGQGPEFLTYFQNEAQLEKSRLLSDRFSAERPKGSFSTLEIQRTEQGDSAMYLCASSSGLIPYEQYFGPGTRLTVT.

The CDR3 DNA is TGTGCCAGCAGCACCTATCAAAATTATGGCTACACCTTC. Its translation: CASSTYQNYGYTF. The chain joins TRBV7-2 to TRBJ1-2; no firm D call. From germline, CDR1 is SGHTA and CDR2 FQGNSA. V was cut by 5 bases and J by 5 bases, with 12 bases left in between. The CDR3 runs 13 residues.

This clone was observed a single time. The chain combines TRBV7-4 with TRBJ2-7; D might be TRBD2 (5 bases). This CDR3 spans 15 amino acids. Per germline, CDR1 SGHVT and CDR2 SQSDAQ. V lost 8 bases to trimming and J lost 2 bases, with 19 bases between them. CDR3 DNA: TGTGCCAGCCCCTCTAGGGCCCAGCGGACCTACGAGCAGTACTTC. It encodes CASPSRAQRTYEQYF. Full variable domain (outside the CDR3, taken from reference TRBV7-4 and TRBJ2-7): GAGVSQSPRYKVAKRGRDVALRCDSISGHVTLYWYRQTLGQGSEVLTYSQSDAQRDKSGRPSGRFSAERPERSVSTLKIQRTEQGDSAVYLCASPSRAQRTYEQYFGPGTRLTVT.

V gene TRBV19 combines with J gene TRBJ1-4; D gene unclear. Germline V CDR1 and CDR2: LNHDA, SQIVND (reference sequence). The CDR3 contains 13 residues. The V gene lost 6 bases and the J gene lost 7 bases, with 12 bases spanning the gap. The CDR3 DNA reads TGTGCCAGTAGGAGGGAGGGTATTGAAAAACTGTTTTTT. Translation gives CASRREGIEKLFF.

The rearrangement joins TRBV29-1 to TRBJ1-2; 9 nucleotides line up with TRBD1. CDR1 is SQVTM and CDR2 is ANQGSEA in the germline V gene. The CDR3 is 12 residues long. V lost 7 bases and J lost 4; bases outside the gene matches: 4. The DNA for the CDR3 is TGCAGCGCAGGGACAGGGAGCTATGGCTACACCTTC. It encodes CSAGTGSYGYTF.

The chain links TRBV11-3 to TRBJ2-6; D is ambiguous. The CDR3 runs to 11 residues. Germline lookup yields CDR1 SGHNT and CDR2 YENEEA. The ends were cut back, 3 bases at V and 7 bases at J, with 1 base in the middle. CDR3 region: CASSFANVLTF. As DNA, the CDR3 is TGTGCCAGCAGCTTTGCCAACGTCCTGACTTTC.

The chain has TRBV19 and TRBJ2-1, with 11 bases aligning to TRBD2. The CDR3 has 16 residues. Germline lookup yields CDR1 LNHDA and CDR2 SQIVND (reference sequence). V lost 6 bases, J lost 7 bases, and 11 bases stayed unmatched. The CDR3 DNA is TGTGCCAGTAGCCCTCATGCTAGCGGGAGGCGGAATGAGCAGTTCTTC. Its protein is CASSPHASGRRNEQFF.

CDR3 coding DNA: TGTGCCAGCAGCTTAGGGGACAGCGCGAGGAACACCGGGGAGCTGTTTTTT. Translating it yields CASSLGDSARNTGELFF. The rearrangement uses TRBV11-2 and TRBJ2-2; 7 bases map to TRBD1. Germline-derived CDR1 and CDR2 are SGHAT and FQNNGV. The CDR3 totals 17 residues. V was clipped by 1 base and J by 1 base; unmatched bases: 6.

The rearrangement uses TRBV7-9 and TRBJ1-5; D is perhaps TRBD1 (5 bases). Deletions cut 4 bases from V and 7 bases from J, with 11 bases between. The CDR3 totals 13 residues. The germline V gene has CDR1 SEHNR and CDR2 FQNEAQ (reference sequence). CDR3 nucleotides: TGTGCCAGCAGCTCTAGGGGAGACCAGCCCCAGCATTTT. Translated: CASSSRGDQPQHF. Drawing the rest from reference TRBV7-9 and TRBJ1-5, the complete variable domain is DTGVSQNPRHKITKRGQNVTFRCDPISEHNRLYWYRQTLGQGPEFLTYFQNEAQLEKSRLLSDRFSAERPKGSFSTLEIQRTEQGDSAMYLCASSSRGDQPQHFGDGTRLSIL.

The rearrangement joins TRBV5-4 to TRBJ2-7; tentatively, D is TRBD1 (6 bases). V was pared by 3 bases and J by 5 bases, with 18 bases between. The CDR3 consists of 15 residues. Looked up from germline, CDR1 is SGHNT and CDR2 is YYREEE (reference sequence). DNA of the CDR3: TGTGCCAGCAGCTCTCTGGGGGCGCAGGGGCACGAGCAGTACGTC. Residues: CASSSLGAQGHEQYV.

This chain's CDR3 is CASSLRGYGYTF. The CDR3 DNA is TGTGCCAGCAGCCTTCGCGGCTATGGCTACACCTTC. The rearrangement joins TRBV28 to TRBJ1-2; D ambiguous. V was pared by 6 bases and J by 4 bases, with 9 bases between. The V gene's germline CDR1 is MDHEN and CDR2 SYDVKM. The CDR3 runs to 12 residues.

The genes are TRBV19 and TRBJ2-7; tentatively, D is TRBD1 (6 bases). Trimming pared 6 bases from V and 4 bases from J, leaving 16 bases between. There are 14 residues in the CDR3. Germline CDR1 LNHDA, CDR2 SQIVND (reference sequence). CDR3: CASSTTDRPYEQYV. CDR3 in DNA: TGTGCCAGTAGCACAACCGACAGGCCATACGAGCAGTACGTC.

This sequence joins TRBV6-5 and TRBJ1-2; perhaps TRBD1 as D (5 bases). The V gene lost 6 bases and the J gene lost 8 bases, with 13 bases spanning the gap. Germline V gene data show CDR1 as MNHEY and CDR2 as SVGAGI. This CDR3 spans 12 amino acids. This CDR3 reads CASRQGSGGYTF. The CDR3 DNA follows: TGTGCCAGCAGGCAGGGATCGGGAGGCTACACCTTC.

The CDR3 DNA is TGTGCCAGCGGACACAGGGGTACCACTGAAGCTTTCTTT. Translation: CASGHRGTTEAFF. This chain links TRBV6-5 with TRBJ1-1, with TRBD1 matching over 7 bases. Looked up from germline, CDR1 is MNHEY and CDR2 is SVGAGI. The CDR3 loop spans 13 amino acids. The J segment lost 4 bases and the V segment lost 8 bases, leaving 7 bases of the junction unmatched.